A selection of T cell receptor beta chains follows, all from one sample in a study of shared clonotypes between healthy human individuals. TCRdb's copy holds only in-frame clones and misses some; the assay was immunoSEQ multiplex PCR. The table includes about 2.4 million clones, over 85% detected once. The sequenced sample consisted of naive CD4+ T cells from PBMCs. Every receptor here comes from a man between 18 and 35 years old in good health. Some clones in this sample may be carry-over from other donors' samples. CDR3s include the opening cysteine and the closing phenylalanine or tryptophan. A D gene is named only where the DNA matches it firmly. Only part of the rows carry a size: once, few, many, or a class if the clone is expanded.

CDR3: CASSLGWDRAQETQYF; DNA: TGTGCCAGCAGCTTGGGTTGGGACAGGGCACAAGAGACCCAGTACTTC; size: -; V: TRBV5-4; J: TRBJ2-5; D: TRBD1
CDR3: CASSQGRGELFF; DNA: TGTGCCAGCAGTCAGGGACGCGGGGAGCTGTTTTTT; size: -; V: TRBV27; J: TRBJ2-2; D: -
CDR3: CASSQAPTGGGNTIYF; DNA: TGTGCCAGCAGCCAGGCCCCTACAGGGGGCGGAAACACCATATATTTT; size: -; V: TRBV7-9; J: TRBJ1-3; D: TRBD1
CDR3: CASSQSQGDYNEQFF; DNA: TGCGCCAGCAGTCAATCACAGGGGGACTACAATGAGCAGTTCTTC; size: -; V: TRBV23-1; J: TRBJ2-1; D: TRBD1
CDR3: CSVADDYYGYTF; DNA: TGCAGCGTGGCCGATGACTACTATGGCTACACCTTC; size: -; V: TRBV29-1; J: TRBJ1-2; D: -
CDR3: CASSQSTGLTYEQYF; DNA: TGTGCCAGCAGCCAAAGTACGGGATTAACCTACGAGCAGTACTTC; size: -; V: TRBV14; J: TRBJ2-7; D: -
CDR3: CASTAGQKNQPQHF; DNA: TGTGCCAGCACGGCGGGACAGAAAAATCAGCCCCAGCATTTT; size: once; V: TRBV6-1; J: TRBJ1-5; D: TRBD1
CDR3: CATSFWGNTGELFF; DNA: TGCGCCACCTCTTTTTGGGGGAACACCGGGGAGCTGTTTTTT; size: -; V: TRBV4-1; J: TRBJ2-2; D: -
CDR3: CASRIQGALYEQYF; DNA: TGTGCCAGCAGGATCCAGGGGGCCCTCTACGAGCAGTACTTC; size: few; V: TRBV2; J: TRBJ2-7; D: TRBD1
CDR3: CASSPRQGGTDTQYF; DNA: TGTGCCAGCAGCCCCCGACAGGGAGGCACAGATACGCAGTATTTT; size: -; V: TRBV9; J: TRBJ2-3; D: TRBD1